Shown below are 18 T cell receptor beta chains from a single sample sequenced in a study of blood T cell repertoires in COVID-19. Sequenced by immunoSEQ multiplex PCR; TCRdb stores in-frame clones only, minus some. Counted here are some 200,000 clones, approximately 90% occurring once; the ten biggest clones make up over 3%. Sequencing was carried out using PBMCs or T cells enriched from blood (not recorded which). The receptors come from a woman in her thirties or forties with acute COVID-19.

This chain links TRBV25-1 with TRBJ1-1, with unresolved D. CDR1 and CDR2 (germline): MGHDK, SYGVNS. The CDR3 runs 14 residues. V lost 3 bases and J 0 bases, leaving 8 bases between the germline ends. The CDR3 sequence is CASSDPQLNTEAFF. The CDR3, as DNA: TGTGCCAGCAGTGATCCCCAGTTGAACACTGAAGCTTTCTTT.

The chain is built from TRBV6-2 or TRBV6-3 and TRBJ1-5; D call uncertain. V lost 5 bases and J lost 2, with 10 bases in between. Germline CDR1 is MNHEY and CDR2 is SVGEGT. CDR3 length equals 14 residues. The CDR3 spells CASSAVKRNQPQHF. Here the CDR3 DNA reads TGTGCCAGCAGTGCAGTGAAACGCAATCAGCCCCAGCATTTT.

The gene calls are TRBV19 and TRBJ2-1, with 11 bases lining up with TRBD2. Germline CDR1 LNHDA, CDR2 SQIVND (reference sequence). The CDR3 totals 16 residues. The junction had 4 bases not matched to a gene; V was cut back by 0 bases and J by 6 bases. CDR3 in amino acids: CASSIETLAGGNEQFF. The CDR3 DNA follows: TGTGCCAGTAGTATAGAGACGCTAGCGGGGGGCAATGAGCAGTTCTTC.

This clone was observed a single time. The chain recombines TRBV30 with TRBJ1-1; D perhaps matches TRBD1 (5 bases). CDR3 length equals 13 residues. The V gene lost 0 bases and the J gene lost 3 bases, with 8 bases spanning the gap. Germline V gene data show CDR1 as GTSNPN and CDR2 as SVGIG (reference sequence). The CDR3 region is CAWSVGLHTEAFF. The CDR3 coding sequence is TGTGCCTGGAGTGTGGGGCTTCACACTGAAGCTTTCTTT.

J is TRBJ2-6 and V is TRBV7-9, with a weak D call TRBD2 (7 bases). This CDR3 is 16 amino acids long. Germline lookup yields CDR1 SEHNR and CDR2 FQNEAQ (reference sequence). The ends were cut back, 4 bases at V and 0 bases at J, with 10 bases in the middle. The CDR3 sequence: CASSSGGRSGANVLTF. In DNA, the CDR3 is TGTGCCAGCAGCTCCGGGGGGCGCTCTGGGGCCAACGTCCTGACTTTC.

The chain employs TRBV6-5 and TRBJ1-1; D not resolved. The CDR3 contains 13 residues. CDR1 and CDR2 from the germline V gene are MNHEY and SVGAGI. Trimming cost V 7 bases and J 2 bases, with 11 bases left between them. Here the CDR3 reads CASTETGNTEAFF. CDR3 nucleotide sequence: TGTGCCAGCACCGAGACGGGAAACACTGAAGCTTTCTTT.

The chain has TRBV27 and TRBJ1-5; D gene unclear. V lost 2 bases and J lost 0, with 8 bases in between. The CDR3 runs 15 residues. Germline CDR1 is MNHEY and CDR2 is SMNVEV (reference sequence). The CDR3 DNA is TGTGCCAGCAGTTTAGGGAGTTATAGCAATCAGCCCCAGCATTTT. Translation gives CASSLGSYSNQPQHF.

The chain carries TRBV5-3 and TRBJ1-3; unclear D gene. TRBV5-3 is assigned to the ORF class and has an uncertain function. The CDR3 totals 17 residues. Trimming removed 4 bases at V and 3 bases at J, with 20 bases between. As DNA, the CDR3 is TGTGCCAGAAGCCTTAGGATCCGGGGTCTCTTTGGAAACACCATATATTTT. Protein sequence: CARSLRIRGLFGNTIYF.

This clone has more than one count but fewer than ten. In DNA form, the CDR3 reads TGTGCCAGCAGCTTATCGGGAGGCCAGAGCTACACCTTC. Translating it yields CASSLSGGQSYTF. The chain recombines TRBV7-8 with TRBJ1-2; D is uncertain. Trimming took off 2 bases at V and 9 bases at J, with 13 bases between the two ends. The CDR3 is made up of 13 amino acids. CDR1 and CDR2 (germline): SGHVS, FQNEAQ.

The chain couples TRBV3-1 (or the pseudogene TRBV3-2) to TRBJ1-4; D remains ambiguous. Per germline, CDR1 LGHDT and CDR2 YNNKEL (reference sequence). This CDR3 contains 14 residues. Trimming took off 4 bases at V and 4 bases at J, with 10 bases between the two ends. CDR3 sequence (DNA): TGTGCCAGCAGCCCGGTCCGCGGTAATGAAAAACTGTTTTTT. Its protein is CASSPVRGNEKLFF.

The chain is built from TRBV5-4 and TRBJ2-3; 8 nucleotides align to TRBD2. Germline V gives CDR1 SGHNT, CDR2 YYREEE (reference sequence). After removal of 7 bases from V and 7 bases from J, the junction contained 11 bases not matched to a gene. The CDR3 consists of 14 residues. The CDR3 region has the DNA TGTGCCAGCTCCCAGCCGGCGGGGGGCAATACGCAGTATTTT. Amino acids: CASSQPAGGNTQYF.

The rearrangement links TRBV5-1 to TRBJ2-4; a possible D gene is TRBD2 (6 bases). V lost 8 bases and J 8 bases, leaving 11 bases between the germline ends. The germline V gene encodes CDR1 SGHRS and CDR2 YFSETQ. The CDR3 covers 11 residues. The CDR3 reads CASTGGDIQYF. The DNA of the CDR3 is TGCGCCAGTACAGGAGGGGACATTCAGTACTTC.

The rearrangement uses TRBV19 and TRBJ2-3; D is perhaps TRBD2 (7 bases). V lost 3 bases and J lost 3, with 16 bases in between. The CDR3 totals 16 residues. The germline V gene encodes CDR1 LNHDA and CDR2 SQIVND (reference sequence). DNA for the CDR3: TGTGCCAGTAGTATTCCCCGGGGGGCCTTGACAGATACGCAGTATTTT. It translates to CASSIPRGALTDTQYF.

The count of this clone is one. The chain carries TRBV7-8 and TRBJ1-1, with D perhaps TRBD1 (6 bases). Germline V gene lookup returns CDR1 SGHVS and CDR2 FQNEAQ. This CDR3 region has 14 residues. V shed 1 base and J shed 4 bases, with 10 bases lying between them. In nucleotides, the CDR3 is TGTGCCAGCAGCTTAGGCAGGGGTGGCACTGAAGCTTTCTTT. This sequence encodes CASSLGRGGTEAFF.

This clone was counted between two and nine times. The V and J genes are TRBV4-1 and TRBJ1-1, with no clear D. The ends were cut back, 2 bases at V and 1 base at J, with 8 bases in the middle. CDR3 size: 14 residues. Germline CDR1 reads MGHRA; CDR2 reads YSYEKL. The CDR3 DNA reads as TGCGCCAGCAGCCAACCCACAAGGAACACTGAAGCTTTCTTT. This codes for CASSQPTRNTEAFF.

The chain has TRBV7-9 and TRBJ1-1; TRBD1 agrees at 7 bases. Germline V gene data show CDR1 as SEHNR and CDR2 as FQNEAQ (reference sequence). V shed 6 bases and J 0 bases; nucleotides not matched to a gene: 4. CDR3 size: 14 residues. Written as DNA, the CDR3 is TGTGCCAGCAGGGCAGACAGGGTGAACACTGAAGCTTTCTTT. Its protein product is CASRADRVNTEAFF.

V gene TRBV5-4 combines with J gene TRBJ2-3, with D possibly being TRBD2 (7 bases). Germline CDR1 and CDR2: SGHNT and YYREEE (reference sequence). Trimming took off 5 bases at V and 4 bases at J, with 17 bases between the two ends. The CDR3 totals 15 residues. The CDR3 bases are TGTGCCAGCAGAAACTGGGGGGGCAGTTCAGATACGCAGTATTTT. Translating gives CASRNWGGSSDTQYF.

V is TRBV2 and J is TRBJ2-5; 11 nucleotides line up with TRBD2. This CDR3 region has 16 residues. Losses at the gene ends were 5 bases for V and 2 bases for J; bases not matched to a gene: 7. Germline CDR1 is SNHLY and CDR2 is FYNNEI. CDR3 nucleotides: TGTGCCAGCAGTACCACTAGCGGGGGCCAACAAGAGACCCAGTACTTC. It codes for CASSTTSGGQQETQYF.